The T cell receptor (beta chain) under discussion was sequenced for a study of T cells in narcolepsy. Whole-study context: Donors had narcolepsy type 1 or type 2, or were healthy controls. Regarding the study as a whole: Healthy controls reportedly lacked the autoreactive clonotypes serially found in patients' blood. Comparing one patient's CSF and blood CD4+ clonotypes highlighted HCRT- and TRIB2-specific autoreactive clonotypes.

Germline loops: CDR1 MGHRA, CDR2 YSYEKL. The CDR3 has 16 amino acids. V dropped 1 base and J dropped 0 bases, with 7 bases sitting between them. Comments on this clone: Its specificity is not known.

TCRdb keeps only in-frame clones here, not all; method: immunoSEQ multiplex PCR. The repertoire includes approximately 30,000 clones, around 86% of them detected once, and about 1.1% sits in the top ten. The receptor was derived from a human donor with narcolepsy. V usage is TRBV4-1 and J usage is TRBJ2-6; D unresolved. The material sequenced was CD45RA- memory CD4+ T cells from PBMCs. The CDR3 reads CASSQGSSSGANVLTF. CDR3 DNA: TGCGCCAGCAGCCAAGGCTCTTCCTCTGGGGCCAACGTCCTGACTTTC.